This TCR beta chain derives from a study of blood T cell repertoires in COVID-19. Study in general: The United States, Italy and Spain provided the acute and convalescent COVID-19 samples. The analysed material was cDNA or gDNA that came from T cells, B-cell-depleted T cells, or PBMCs.

The CDR3 is 16 residues long. CDR1 is LGHNA, CDR2 YSLEER, per germline. The germline V and J ends were trimmed by 1 base and 2 bases, with 13 bases remaining between them. The authors' processing: Amplification of reference gene primers provided the estimated nucleated cell counts. Measured with immunoSEQ multiplex PCR; TCRdb has only the in-frame clones, and not every one. V and J calls and clone size are those listed in that table; D and trimming were worked out from the DNA. Of approximately 130,000 clones in the sample, 85% are singletons; the top ten hold under 4%. The chain has TRBV4-3 and TRBJ2-3; a weak D match, TRBD2 (6 bases). The TCR was taken from a man between 60 and 70 years old with acute or convalescent COVID-19. The sequenced sample was peripheral blood. This CDR3 reads CASSQGVADFTDTQYF. CDR3 nucleotide sequence: TGCGCCAGCAGCCAAGGCGTAGCGGATTTCACAGATACGCAGTATTTT.